Following are 8 T cell receptor beta chains from one sample sequenced in a study of T cell repertoires in cytomegalovirus infection. TCRdb independently ran MiXCR on the reads; one entry per CDR3 protein. The data show 900,000 to 950,000 distinct CDR3 sequences, approximately 30% seen once. Their antigens are not known. The material sequenced was cultured CD8+ T cells from PBMCs, taken from culture after CMV antigen stimulation. Every receptor here comes from a human donor in good health (CMV status not recorded). Some clones in this sample may be carry-over from other donors' samples.

The chain uses TRBV4-1 and TRBJ2-1; D gene ambiguous. With 2 bases removed from V and 4 bases from J, the gap between germline ends came to 27 bases. The CDR3 is 20 residues long. The germline V gene encodes CDR1 MGHRA and CDR2 YSYEKL. The CDR3 protein is CASSQFGMSRTPALYNEQFF. As DNA, the CDR3 is TGCGCCAGCAGCCAATTTGGCATGAGCCGGACCCCAGCATTATACAATGAGCAGTTCTTC.

This clonotype was recorded a few times. The chain joins TRBV4-1 to TRBJ2-5, with a possible D match to TRBD2 (6 bases). V dropped 1 base and J dropped 2 bases, with 11 bases sitting between them. The CDR3 covers 15 residues. The germline V gene has CDR1 MGHRA and CDR2 YSYEKL. CDR3 sequence reads: CASSQGMEGQETQYF. The CDR3 coding sequence is TGCGCCAGCAGCCAAGGAATGGAGGGACAAGAGACCCAGTACTTC.

This clonotype was seen a few times. This rearrangement joins TRBV19 to TRBJ1-1; D perhaps matches TRBD1 (6 bases). Germline-derived CDR1 and CDR2 are LNHDA and SQIVND (reference sequence). V lost 1 base to trimming and J lost 8 bases, with 11 bases between them. The CDR3 length is 13 residues. Written as DNA, the CDR3 is TGTGCCAGTAGTATAGGGACAGTTCGAGAAGCTTTCTTT. Its protein product is CASSIGTVREAFF.

The CDR3 sequence is CASRPGAGEMDTQYF. The CDR3 DNA follows: TGTGCCAGCAGACCTGGGGCAGGGGAAATGGATACGCAGTATTTT. The chain uses TRBV2 and TRBJ2-3; TRBD1 might be the D (6 bases). Between the trimmed V and J ends, which lost 6 bases and 6 bases, there was a span of 19 bases. Germline CDR1 reads SNHLY; CDR2 reads FYNNEI. This CDR3 contains 15 residues.

The V and J genes are TRBV19 and TRBJ2-7; perhaps D is TRBD1 or TRBD2 (5 bases each). Trimming stripped 6 bases from V and 0 bases from J, with 12 bases between. This CDR3 region has 14 residues. Looked up from germline, CDR1 is LNHDA and CDR2 is SQIVND (reference sequence). CDR3 region: CASRGTESSYEQYF. CDR3 coding DNA: TGTGCCAGTAGAGGGACGGAGAGCTCCTACGAGCAGTACTTC.

There are a few counts of this clonotype. This chain connects TRBV15 to TRBJ2-1; no reliable D call. CDR1 LNHNV and CDR2 YYDKDF come from the germline V gene (reference sequence). The CDR3 loop spans 16 amino acids. V was pared by 3 bases and J by 3 bases, with 15 bases between. The CDR3 region is CATSSRGEYSYNEQFF. As DNA, the CDR3 is TGTGCCACCAGCAGTCGTGGCGAGTATAGCTACAATGAGCAGTTCTTC.

V usage is TRBV4-2 and J usage is TRBJ1-3; maybe TRBD1 (5 bases). Germline V lookup: CDR1 LGHNA, CDR2 YNFKEQ. This CDR3 is 16 amino acids long. The V end lost 4 bases, the J end lost 1 base, and 14 bases lay between the germline ends. Here the CDR3 reads CASSRGTWESGNTIYF. CDR3 DNA: TGTGCCAGCAGCCGCGGGACCTGGGAATCTGGAAACACCATATATTTT.

This chain uses TRBV12-5 with TRBJ2-1, with unresolved D. V gave up 5 bases and J gave up 8 bases, with 7 bases separating them. The CDR3 is 11 amino acids. In germline, CDR1 is LGHNT, CDR2 FRNRAP. CDR3 nucleotide sequence: TGTGCTAGTGGTGAAGGCTATGAGCAGTTCTTC. Translation: CASGEGYEQFF.